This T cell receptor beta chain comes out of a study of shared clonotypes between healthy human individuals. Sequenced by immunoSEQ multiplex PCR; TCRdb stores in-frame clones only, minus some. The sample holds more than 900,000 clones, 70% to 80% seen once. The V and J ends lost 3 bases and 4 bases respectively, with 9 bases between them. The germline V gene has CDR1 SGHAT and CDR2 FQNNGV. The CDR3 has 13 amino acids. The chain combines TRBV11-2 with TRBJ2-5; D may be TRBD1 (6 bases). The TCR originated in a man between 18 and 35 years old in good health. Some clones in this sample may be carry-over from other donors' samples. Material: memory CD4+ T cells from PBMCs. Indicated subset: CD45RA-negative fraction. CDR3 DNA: TGTGCCAGCAGCTTCGCAGGGGCAGAGACCCAGTACTTC. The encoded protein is CASSFAGAETQYF.